These T cell receptor beta chains were read from a single sample in a study of technical replicates of blood from several donors. The data were produced by immunoSEQ multiplex PCR, yet TCRdb's version contains in-frame clones alone and is incomplete. The data show more than 65,000 clones, with roughly 90% seen just once and approximately 0.34% held by the top ten. The source material was T cells isolated from PBMCs. Receptors originate from a human donor in good health. Both conserved end residues are part of each CDR3. D genes are given only for firm matches. For some rows the clone size is stated as once, few or many, or as a class when expanded; others skip it.

>-|TRBJ1-2|TRBV6-1|-
CASSEPGAVGTKNGYTF
TGTGCCAGCAGTGAGCCTGGGGCAGTGGGAACGAAAAATGGCTACACCTTC
>TRBD2|TRBJ2-7|TRBV2|-
CASSRHRDYSYEQYF
TGTGCCAGCAGCCGACACCGGGACTACTCCTACGAGCAGTACTTC
>TRBD1|TRBJ1-2|TRBV6-5|-
CASSRPTGNYGYTF
TGTGCCAGCAGTCGCCCGACAGGGAACTATGGCTACACCTTC
>TRBD1|TRBJ2-1|TRBV29-1|once
CSVEGTGYNEQFF
TGCAGCGTTGAAGGGACAGGGTACAATGAGCAGTTCTTC
>TRBD2|TRBJ2-1|TRBV27|-
CASSSVASGNSEQFF
TGTGCCAGCAGTTCGGTCGCTAGCGGGAACAGTGAGCAGTTCTTC
>TRBD1|TRBJ2-5|TRBV28|-
CASSPLTGTETQYF
TGTGCCAGCAGCCCATTGACAGGGACGGAGACCCAGTACTTC
>-|TRBJ1-1|TRBV6-5|once
CASSYSAGQNTEAFF
TGTGCCAGCAGTTACTCGGCGGGGCAGAACACTGAAGCTTTCTTT
>-|TRBJ2-3|TRBV4-2|-
CASSQDPRSWSTDTQYF
TGTGCCAGCAGCCAAGATCCTCGGTCCTGGAGCACAGATACGCAGTATTTT
>-|TRBJ2-5|TRBV6-1|-
CASIIVGGSETQYF
TGTGCCAGCATAATAGTAGGGGGATCGGAGACCCAGTACTTC
>TRBD1|TRBJ1-2|TRBV7-9|-
CASRSPTGDGYTF
TGTGCCAGCAGATCACCGACAGGGGATGGCTACACCTTC
>TRBD1|TRBJ2-1|TRBV27|-
CASSLTGGREQFF
TGTGCCAGCAGTTTAACAGGGGGCCGTGAGCAGTTCTTC
>-|TRBJ2-7|TRBV21-1|once
CASSKGGDNYSYEQYF
TGTGCCAGCAGCAAAGGAGGGGACAATTACTCCTACGAGCAGTACTTC
>TRBD2|TRBJ2-7|TRBV9|-
CASRERESRATYEQYF
TGTGCCAGCAGGGAGCGGGAGAGCCGGGCTACCTACGAGCAGTACTTC
>TRBD2|TRBJ2-7|TRBV28|-
CASSLWNSGAFYEQYF
TGTGCCAGCAGTTTATGGAATAGCGGGGCATTCTACGAGCAGTACTTC
>TRBD1|TRBJ2-5|TRBV29-1|-
CSVVQGAFETQYF
TGCAGCGTCGTACAGGGGGCCTTTGAGACCCAGTACTTC
>-|TRBJ1-5|TRBV11-2|-
CASSGANSNQPQHF
TGTGCCAGCAGCGGGGCTAATAGCAATCAGCCCCAGCATTTT
>-|TRBJ1-2|TRBV7-9|-
CASSLAAGGEANYGYTF
TGTGCCAGCAGCTTAGCCGCAGGAGGGGAAGCTAACTATGGCTACACCTTC
>-|TRBJ2-2|TRBV7-9|-
CASSLKRDDTGELFF
TGTGCCAGCAGCTTAAAGCGAGACGACACCGGGGAGCTGTTTTTT
>-|TRBJ1-5|TRBV6-6|-
CASHLPSAGQPQHF
TGTGCCAGCCACCTTCCGTCAGCGGGGCAGCCCCAGCATTTT
>TRBD2|TRBJ2-2|TRBV2|-
CASEGTRDMTGELFF
TGTGCCAGCGAGGGGACTAGAGATATGACCGGGGAGCTGTTTTTT
>-|TRBJ1-1|TRBV30|-
CAWRTATNTEAFF
TGTGCCTGGAGGACAGCGACGAACACTGAAGCTTTCTTT
>-|TRBJ1-1|TRBV6-5|-
CASSQYREMNTEAFF
TGTGCCAGCAGTCAATACAGAGAGATGAACACTGAAGCTTTCTTT
>-|TRBJ2-3|TRBV9|-
CASSVVSGTDTQYF
TGTGCCAGCAGCGTAGTAAGCGGGACAGATACGCAGTATTTT
>TRBD2|TRBJ2-6|TRBV15|once
CATGRAYSGANVLTF
TGTGCCACCGGGAGGGCTTACTCTGGGGCCAACGTCCTGACTTTC
>TRBD1|TRBJ2-1|TRBV4-3|-
CASSQGTGTAYNEQFF
TGCGCCAGCAGCCAAGGGACCGGGACAGCGTACAATGAGCAGTTCTTC
>TRBD1|TRBJ1-1|TRBV28|-
CASSLTGVWTEAFF
TGTGCCAGCAGCTTGACAGGGGTTTGGACTGAAGCTTTCTTT
>TRBD2|TRBJ2-7|TRBV11-2|-
CASSPIAGGRYEQYF
TGTGCCAGCAGCCCGATAGCGGGGGGGAGGTACGAGCAGTACTTC